The sequence of this T cell receptor (beta chain) was determined in a study of technical replicates of blood from a handful of donors (dated by TCRdb to 2017 to 2019). Trimming removed 5 bases from V and 4 bases from J; the gene matches leave 5 bases unexplained. CDR1 and CDR2 were assigned from the germline V gene as SGHTA and FQGNSA. CDR3 length: 15 amino acids, cysteine to phenylalanine. Left in the record is the CDR3 DNA by itself, 45 bases read in frame from the first base. A remark on this clone: Its antigen remains unidentified. No qualities accompany the bases; no much larger clone lies one base away.

Libraries were built with the immunoSEQ multiplex PCR assay. The table was pulled from immuneACCESS by TCRdb, which kept in-frame rearrangements only. Such tables lose some clones; where checked, under half of the loss comes from unresolved V genes, and the rest has no known cause. Counted in this sample were over 50,000 clones; roughly 94% of them appeared once. The leading ten clones occupy 0.2% to 0.25% of the sample. Material for sequencing was T cells isolated from PBMCs. Recombination linked TRBV7-2 to TRBJ2-1; 10 nucleotides in the junction match TRBD2. This sequence was found in a human donor in good health. The nucleotides read TGTGCCAGCAGCCCCGCTAGCGGGGGTTACAATGAGCAGTTCTTC. It translates to CASSPASGGYNEQFF.